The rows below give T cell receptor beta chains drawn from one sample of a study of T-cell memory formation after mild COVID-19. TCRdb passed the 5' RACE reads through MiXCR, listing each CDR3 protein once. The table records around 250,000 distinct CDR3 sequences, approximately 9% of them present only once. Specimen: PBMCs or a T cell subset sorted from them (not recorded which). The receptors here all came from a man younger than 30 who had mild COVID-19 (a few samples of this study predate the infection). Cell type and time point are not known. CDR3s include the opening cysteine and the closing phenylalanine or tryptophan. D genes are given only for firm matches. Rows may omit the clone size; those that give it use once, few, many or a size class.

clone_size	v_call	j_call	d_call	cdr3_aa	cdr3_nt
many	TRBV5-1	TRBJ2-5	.	CASSFQASAQETQYF	TGCGCCAGCAGCTTCCAGGCCTCCGCGCAAGAGACCCAGTACTTC
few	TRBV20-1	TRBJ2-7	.	CSARAEGYEQYF	TGCAGTGCTAGGGCGGAGGGATACGAGCAGTACTTC
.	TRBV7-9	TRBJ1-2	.	CASSPPGGTNYGYTF	TGTGCCAGCAGCCCCCCGGGAGGAACTAACTATGGCTACACCTTC
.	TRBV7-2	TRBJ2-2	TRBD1	CASSPRDRAPSGELFF	TGTGCCAGCAGCCCCCGGGACAGGGCTCCCTCTGGGGAGCTGTTTTTT
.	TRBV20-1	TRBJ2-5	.	CSARVFPTSETQYF	TGCAGTGCTAGAGTCTTCCCAACCTCAGAGACCCAGTACTTC
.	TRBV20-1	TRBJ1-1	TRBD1	CSAGQGWNTEAFF	TGCAGTGCAGGACAGGGTTGGAACACTGAAGCTTTCTTT
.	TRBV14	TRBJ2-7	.	CASSQDGHHYEQYF	TGTGCCAGCAGCCAAGACGGGCACCACTACGAGCAGTACTTC
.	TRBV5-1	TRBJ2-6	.	CASSFLESGANVLTF	TGCGCCAGCAGCTTTTTGGAGTCTGGGGCCAACGTCCTGACTTTC
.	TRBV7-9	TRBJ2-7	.	CASSLSQASYEQYF	TGTGCCAGCAGCTTATCGCAGGCTTCATACGAGCAGTACTTC
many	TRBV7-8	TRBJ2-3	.	CASSLSQDTQYF	TGTGCCAGCAGCTTGTCTCAGGATACGCAGTATTTT
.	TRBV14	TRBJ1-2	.	CASSQGIWAGHYGYTF	TGTGCCAGCAGCCAAGGGATTTGGGCAGGGCACTATGGCTACACCTTC
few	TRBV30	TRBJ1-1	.	CAALNTEAFF	TGTGCAGCCTTGAACACTGAAGCTTTCTTT
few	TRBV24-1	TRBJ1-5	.	CATSERSNQPQHF	TGTGCCACCAGTGAACGTAGCAATCAGCCCCAGCATTTT
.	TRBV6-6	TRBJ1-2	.	CASSSPDRPLYGYTF	TGTGCCAGCAGTTCGCCGGACCGACCTCTCTATGGCTACACCTTC
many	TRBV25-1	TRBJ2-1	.	CASSDPGGGAFEQFF	TGTGCCAGCAGTGACCCCGGAGGGGGGGCGTTTGAGCAGTTCTTC
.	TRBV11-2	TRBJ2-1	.	CASSLAYYNEQFF	TGTGCCAGCAGCTTAGCTTACTACAATGAGCAGTTCTTC
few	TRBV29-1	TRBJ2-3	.	CSVVRRTFPSTDTQYF	TGCAGCGTTGTGCGCAGGACCTTTCCTAGCACAGATACGCAGTATTTT
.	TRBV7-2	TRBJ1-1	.	CASSFSGAGTEAFF	TGCGCCAGCAGCTTCTCGGGGGCGGGCACTGAAGCTTTCTTT
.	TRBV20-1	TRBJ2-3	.	CSAFWPGDTQYF	TGCAGTGCTTTCTGGCCGGGCGATACGCAGTATTTT
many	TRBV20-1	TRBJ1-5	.	CSAREGLAQPQHF	TGCAGTGCTAGAGAGGGGCTAGCTCAGCCCCAGCATTTT
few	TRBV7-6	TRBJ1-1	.	CASSVGANTEAFF	TGTGCCAGCAGCGTTGGAGCGAACACTGAAGCTTTCTTT
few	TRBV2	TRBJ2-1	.	CASSVQGPYNEQFF	TGTGCCAGCAGTGTTCAGGGGCCCTACAATGAGCAGTTCTTC
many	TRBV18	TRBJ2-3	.	CASSPRDSTDTQYF	TGTGCCAGCTCACCCCGGGACAGCACAGATACGCAGTATTTT
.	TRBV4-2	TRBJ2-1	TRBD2	CASSQDLWRGATNEQFF	TGTGCCAGCAGCCAAGATCTATGGCGGGGGGCTACCAATGAGCAGTTCTTC
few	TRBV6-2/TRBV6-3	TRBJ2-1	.	CASSSHNEQFF	TGTGCCAGCAGTTCCCACAATGAGCAGTTCTTC
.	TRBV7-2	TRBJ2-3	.	CASSEPTDTQYF	TGTGCCAGCAGCGAGCCGACAGATACGCAGTATTTT
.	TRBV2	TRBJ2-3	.	CASDGITDTQYF	TGTGCCAGCGACGGAATCACAGATACGCAGTATTTT
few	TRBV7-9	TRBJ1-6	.	CASSPMADHSPLHF	TGTGCCAGCAGCCCCATGGCCGACCATTCACCCCTCCACTTT
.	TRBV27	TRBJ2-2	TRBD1	CASSFSPTGQGPGELFF	TGTGCCAGCAGTTTCTCCCCAACGGGACAGGGGCCCGGGGAGCTGTTTTTT
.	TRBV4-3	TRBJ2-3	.	CASSQDGPGSADTQYF	TGCGCCAGCAGCCAAGATGGGCCCGGGTCGGCAGATACGCAGTATTTT
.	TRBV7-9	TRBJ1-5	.	CASSPRDGDPQHF	TGTGCCAGCAGCCCCCGGGACGGGGACCCCCAGCATTTT
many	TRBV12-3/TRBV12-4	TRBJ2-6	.	CASSLVAGANVLTF	TGTGCCAGCAGTTTGGTGGCGGGGGCCAACGTCCTGACTTTC
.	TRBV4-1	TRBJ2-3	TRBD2	CASSPLLAGFTDTQYF	TGCGCCAGCAGCCCTCTTCTAGCGGGTTTCACAGATACGCAGTATTTT
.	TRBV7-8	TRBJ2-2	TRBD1	CASSSPVGQGMAGELFF	TGTGCCAGCAGCTCCCCAGTCGGACAGGGGATGGCCGGGGAGCTGTTTTTT
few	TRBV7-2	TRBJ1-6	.	CASSLQGMVNNSPLHF	TGTGCCAGCAGCTTACAGGGGATGGTCAATAATTCACCCCTCCACTTT
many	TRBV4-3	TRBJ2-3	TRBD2	CASSQAAGETDTQYF	TGCGCCAGCAGCCAAGCTGCGGGGGAGACAGATACGCAGTATTTT
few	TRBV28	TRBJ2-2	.	CASKWNTGELFF	TGTGCCAGCAAGTGGAACACCGGGGAGCTGTTTTTT
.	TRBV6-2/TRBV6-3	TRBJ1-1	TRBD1	CASSTANRGRKTEAFF	TGTGCCAGCAGTACAGCCAACAGGGGGAGGAAGACTGAAGCTTTCTTT
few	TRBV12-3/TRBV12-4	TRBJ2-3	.	CASSLLGRVGTDTQYF	TGTGCCAGCAGTTTACTGGGTAGGGTGGGCACAGATACGCAGTATTTT
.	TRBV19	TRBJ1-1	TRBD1	CASSILGQGKKGEMNTEAFF	TGTGCCAGTAGTATCCTGGGACAGGGTAAGAAGGGCGAGATGAACACTGAAGCTTTCTTT
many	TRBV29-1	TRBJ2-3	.	CSVVSLLSTDTQYF	TGCAGCGTTGTCAGCCTCCTGAGCACAGATACGCAGTATTTT
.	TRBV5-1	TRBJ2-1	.	CASSTEGNEQFF	TGCGCCAGCTCCACGGAAGGCAATGAGCAGTTCTTC
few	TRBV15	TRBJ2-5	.	CATSRVGTEQETQYF	TGTGCCACCAGCAGAGTTGGAACAGAACAAGAGACCCAGTACTTC
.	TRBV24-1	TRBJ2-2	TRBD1	CATSDLGTGDGELFF	TGTGCCACCAGTGATTTAGGGACAGGAGACGGGGAGCTGTTTTTT
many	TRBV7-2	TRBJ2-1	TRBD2	CASSSSGPGLAGVNEQFF	TGTGCCAGCAGCTCTAGCGGACCGGGACTAGCGGGCGTCAATGAGCAGTTCTTC
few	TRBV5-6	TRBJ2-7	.	CASSLTVSPLNYEQYF	TGTGCCAGCAGCTTGACCGTCAGCCCCCTTAACTACGAGCAGTACTTC
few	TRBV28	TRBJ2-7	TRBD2	CASTRPLAGGYEQYF	TGTGCCAGCACACGACCCCTAGCGGGGGGGTACGAGCAGTACTTC
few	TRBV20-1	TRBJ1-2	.	CSAQTENYGYTF	TGCAGTGCACAGACGGAGAACTATGGCTACACCTTC
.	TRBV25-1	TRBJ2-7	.	CASSATSSYEQYF	TGTGCCAGCAGTGCGACTAGTTCCTACGAGCAGTACTTC
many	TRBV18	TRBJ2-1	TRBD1	CASSPPYDRGTYEQFF	TGTGCCAGCTCACCACCCTACGACAGGGGGACGTATGAGCAGTTCTTC
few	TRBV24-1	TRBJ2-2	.	CATKKGPRTGELFF	TGTGCCACCAAAAAGGGGCCTAGGACCGGGGAGCTGTTTTTT